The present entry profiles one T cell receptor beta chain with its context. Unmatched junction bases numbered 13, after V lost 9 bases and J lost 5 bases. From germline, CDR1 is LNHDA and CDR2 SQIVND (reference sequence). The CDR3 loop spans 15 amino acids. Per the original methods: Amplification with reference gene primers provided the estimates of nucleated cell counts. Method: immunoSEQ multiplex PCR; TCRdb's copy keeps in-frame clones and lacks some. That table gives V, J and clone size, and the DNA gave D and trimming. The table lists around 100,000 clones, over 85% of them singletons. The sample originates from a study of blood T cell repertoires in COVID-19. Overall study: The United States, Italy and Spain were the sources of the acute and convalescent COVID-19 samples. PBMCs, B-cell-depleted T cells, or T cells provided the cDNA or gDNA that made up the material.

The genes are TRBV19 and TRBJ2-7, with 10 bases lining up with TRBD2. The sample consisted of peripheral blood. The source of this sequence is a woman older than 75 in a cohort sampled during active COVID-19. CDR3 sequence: CASTGASGRFDEQYF. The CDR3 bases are TGTGCCAGCACAGGGGCTAGCGGGAGATTCGACGAGCAGTACTTC.